One sample yielded the 17 T cell receptor beta chains listed below, sequenced in a study of OX40 agonist ivuxolimab in advanced cancers. The assay was immunoSEQ multiplex PCR, and TCRdb's table has in-frame clones only and misses some. The table records tens of thousands of clones, about nine tenths of them present only once. Sequenced material: CD4+ or CD8+ T cells sorted from blood, taken in a trial of the OX40 agonist ivuxolimab. Every receptor here comes from an adult with an advanced solid tumor such as melanoma, head and neck, liver or kidney cancer.

The chain is built from TRBV15 and TRBJ1-1, with D hard to call. With 2 bases removed from V and 2 bases from J, the gap between germline ends came to 9 bases. The germline gives CDR1 LNHNV, CDR2 YYDKDF (reference sequence). The length of the CDR3 is 14 residues. The DNA for the CDR3 is TGTGCCACCAGCAGAACGGCCAGTAACACTGAAGCTTTCTTT. The encoded protein is CATSRTASNTEAFF. The complete variable domain, with remaining parts taken from reference TRBV15 and TRBJ1-1, reads DAMVIQNPRYQVTQFGKPVTLSCSQTLNHNVMYWYQQKSSQAPKLLFHYYDKDFNNEADTPDNFQSRRPNTSFCFLDIRSPGLGDTAMYLCATSRTASNTEAFFGQGTRLTVV.

V and J are TRBV5-6 and TRBJ2-7, with 9 bases lining up with TRBD1. With V trimmed by 4 bases and J by 3 bases, 11 bases remained unmatched. Germline lookup yields CDR1 SGHDT and CDR2 YYEEEE. The CDR3 totals 16 residues. CDR3 residues: CASSPTGTGTVYEQYF. DNA for the CDR3: TGTGCCAGCAGCCCGACCGGGACAGGGACCGTCTACGAGCAGTACTTC.

V is TRBV10-3 and J is TRBJ2-5; 9 nucleotides agree with TRBD2. The germline V gene has CDR1 ENHRY and CDR2 SYGVKD. Trimming cost V 3 bases and J 4 bases; bases outside gene matches: 9. There are 16 residues in the CDR3. The CDR3 sequence is CAISEGGGGARETQYF. DNA of the CDR3: TGTGCCATCAGTGAAGGTGGCGGGGGGGCTCGAGAGACCCAGTACTTC.

This chain joins TRBV6-5 and TRBJ1-4; D uncertain. Germline V gene data show CDR1 as MNHEY and CDR2 as SVGAGI. The V and J ends lost 0 bases and 7 bases respectively, with 12 bases between them. The CDR3 runs to 15 residues. CDR3 protein: CASSYSVGSTEKLFF. DNA of the CDR3: TGTGCCAGCAGTTACTCGGTCGGGTCGACTGAAAAACTGTTTTTT.

The V and J genes are TRBV7-2 and TRBJ2-5; maybe TRBD1 (6 bases). V dropped 2 bases and J dropped 1 base, with 11 bases sitting between them. There are 15 residues in the CDR3. Germline V lookup: CDR1 SGHTA, CDR2 FQGNSA. The CDR3 spells CASSLTIGGQETQYF. The DNA of the CDR3 is TGTGCCAGCAGCTTAACAATAGGGGGCCAAGAGACCCAGTACTTC.

The chain uses TRBV11-3 and TRBJ2-2; 8 nucleotides match TRBD1. Germline CDR1 and CDR2: SGHNT and YENEEA. The CDR3 is 14 residues long. J lost 6 bases, V lost 5 bases, and 5 bases had no gene match. This chain's CDR3 is CASSPTTGAGELFF. In DNA, the CDR3 is TGTGCCAGCAGCCCAACGACAGGGGCCGGGGAGCTGTTTTTT.

The chain recombines TRBV7-2 with TRBJ2-1; TRBD2 matches 12 bases. The trim removed 3 bases at V and 8 bases at J, leaving 5 bases unmatched. Germline assignment: CDR1 SGHTA and CDR2 FQGNSA. The CDR3 is 15 residues long. The CDR3 DNA follows: TGTGCCAGCAGCTTTACTAGCGGGGGGCTCGATGAGCAGTTCTTC. Its translation is CASSFTSGGLDEQFF.

The rearrangement uses TRBV4-1 and TRBJ2-4; D may match TRBD1 or TRBD2 (5 bases each). The V and J ends lost 2 bases and 1 base respectively, with 15 bases between them. Germline V gives CDR1 MGHRA, CDR2 YSYEKL. The CDR3 extends over 17 amino acids. This CDR3 reads CASSQNDGDRAKNIQYF. CDR3 DNA sequence: TGCGCCAGCAGCCAAAATGACGGGGACCGGGCCAAAAACATTCAGTACTTC.

The chain uses TRBV4-1 and TRBJ1-2, with a possible D match to TRBD1 (5 bases). This CDR3 has 16 residues. Trimming cost V 0 bases and J 4 bases, with 15 bases left between them. CDR1 MGHRA and CDR2 YSYEKL come from the germline V gene. In DNA, the CDR3 is TGCGCCAGCAGCCAAGACCCCGGGGCGGCTCTCTATGGCTACACCTTC. This translates into CASSQDPGAALYGYTF.

The chain couples TRBV30 to TRBJ1-2; TRBD1 might be the D (6 bases). The CDR3 contains 14 residues. Trimming pared 6 bases from V and 0 bases from J, leaving 14 bases between. Germline CDR1 is GTSNPN and CDR2 is SVGIG (reference sequence). The CDR3 reads CACHRQEANYGYTF. CDR3 in DNA: TGTGCCTGCCACCGACAGGAGGCTAACTATGGCTACACCTTC.

This chain joins TRBV6-5 and TRBJ2-7; D is undetermined. The CDR3 totals 14 residues. Germline V gene data show CDR1 as MNHEY and CDR2 as SVGAGI. V was shortened by 0 bases and J by 3 bases, with 9 bases between the two germline ends. The CDR3 region has the DNA TGTGCCAGCAGTTACTCCAATTTACTCTACGAGCAGTACTTC. Protein: CASSYSNLLYEQYF.

The chain carries TRBV4-1 and TRBJ2-3, with 10 bases that match TRBD2. Germline CDR1 and CDR2: MGHRA and YSYEKL. After removal of 0 bases from V and 5 bases from J, the junction contained 8 bases not matched to a gene. The CDR3 spans 17 residues. CDR3 protein: CASSQDVVAGGVDTQYF. Here the CDR3 DNA reads TGCGCCAGCAGCCAAGATGTAGTAGCGGGGGGTGTAGATACGCAGTATTTT.

V is TRBV7-9 and J is TRBJ2-3; 8 nucleotides agree with TRBD2. Germline V gene lookup returns CDR1 SEHNR and CDR2 FQNEAQ (reference sequence). J gave up 4 bases and V 4 bases, and 10 bases lay outside the gene matches. This CDR3 spans 16 amino acids. CDR3 sequence reads: CASSSSRRGASDTQYF. CDR3 DNA: TGTGCCAGCAGCTCCTCTCGGCGGGGGGCCTCAGATACGCAGTATTTT.

The V call is TRBV6-5, the J call TRBJ2-5, with TRBD1 as a possible D gene (5 bases). There are 14 residues in the CDR3. V lost 5 bases, J lost 4 bases, and 14 bases lay in between. CDR1 is MNHEY and CDR2 is SVGAGI in the germline V gene. CDR3 in amino acids: CASSRQLLGETQYF. In DNA form, the CDR3 reads TGTGCCAGCAGTCGACAGCTCTTGGGAGAGACCCAGTACTTC.

This clone has more than one count but fewer than ten. The rearrangement joins TRBV5-1 to TRBJ2-7, with D perhaps matching TRBD2 (5 bases). Germline V gives CDR1 SGHRS, CDR2 YFSETQ. V gave up 0 bases and J gave up 9 bases, with 16 bases separating them. The CDR3 is made up of 14 amino acids. The CDR3 is CASSLGQPPEVQYF. The CDR3 region has the DNA TGCGCCAGCAGCTTGGGGCAGCCCCCGGAGGTGCAGTACTTC.

This clone was observed once. The gene calls are TRBV7-9 and TRBJ1-5; D may be TRBD1 (6 bases). The V gene lost 1 base and the J gene lost 0 bases, with 10 bases spanning the gap. Germline loops: CDR1 SEHNR, CDR2 FQNEAQ (reference sequence). CDR3 length equals 16 residues. The CDR3 DNA reads as TGTGCCAGCAGCTTAGACGGGGGGCGTAGCAATCAGCCCCAGCATTTT. Protein product: CASSLDGGRSNQPQHF. Drawing the rest from reference TRBV7-9 and TRBJ1-5, the complete variable domain is DTGVSQNPRHKITKRGQNVTFRCDPISEHNRLYWYRQTLGQGPEFLTYFQNEAQLEKSRLLSDRFSAERPKGSFSTLEIQRTEQGDSAMYLCASSLDGGRSNQPQHFGDGTRLSIL.

On this clone itself: Other DNA sequences in the same sample also yield this CDR3. This chain links TRBV18 with TRBJ1-1; a possible D gene is TRBD1 (5 bases). The germline CDR1 and CDR2 sequences are KGHSH and LQKENI. Between the trimmed V and J ends, which lost 4 bases and 1 base, there was a span of 7 bases. The CDR3 spans 13 residues. The CDR3 spells CASSRGRNTEAFF. DNA of the CDR3: TGTGCCAGCTCACGGGGGAGGAACACTGAAGCTTTCTTT.